This TCR beta chain was retrieved from a study of radiotherapy plus CTLA-4 blockade in lung cancer. Study conclusions and caveats: According to reports, early shifts in blood T cell clones, alongside interferon-beta, forecast response most accurately. After treatment with radiotherapy plus ipilimumab, TCR clones that came from the tumor expanded in blood.

Points on this clone: The antigen is undetermined.

People whose metastatic non-small-cell lung cancer was chemo-refractory got focal radiation along with CTLA-4 blockade by ipilimumab. Only in-frame clones appear in the TCRdb table, and some are missing; sequencing was by immunoSEQ multiplex PCR. The table has 75,000 to 100,000 clones, 80% to 90% seen once. This CDR3 comprises 13 residues. Deletions cut 7 bases from V and 0 bases from J, with 8 bases between. Germline V gives CDR1 LNHDA, CDR2 SQIVND (reference sequence). The chain uses TRBV19 and TRBJ2-3; D gene unclear. Here the sequenced sample was peripheral blood, taken from a patient treated with radiotherapy plus ipilimumab. This TCR derives from a human donor with non-small cell lung cancer that progressed on radiotherapy plus ipilimumab. CDR3 bases: TGTGCCAGTACCCTAGGCAGCACAGATACGCAGTATTTT. Translation: CASTLGSTDTQYF.